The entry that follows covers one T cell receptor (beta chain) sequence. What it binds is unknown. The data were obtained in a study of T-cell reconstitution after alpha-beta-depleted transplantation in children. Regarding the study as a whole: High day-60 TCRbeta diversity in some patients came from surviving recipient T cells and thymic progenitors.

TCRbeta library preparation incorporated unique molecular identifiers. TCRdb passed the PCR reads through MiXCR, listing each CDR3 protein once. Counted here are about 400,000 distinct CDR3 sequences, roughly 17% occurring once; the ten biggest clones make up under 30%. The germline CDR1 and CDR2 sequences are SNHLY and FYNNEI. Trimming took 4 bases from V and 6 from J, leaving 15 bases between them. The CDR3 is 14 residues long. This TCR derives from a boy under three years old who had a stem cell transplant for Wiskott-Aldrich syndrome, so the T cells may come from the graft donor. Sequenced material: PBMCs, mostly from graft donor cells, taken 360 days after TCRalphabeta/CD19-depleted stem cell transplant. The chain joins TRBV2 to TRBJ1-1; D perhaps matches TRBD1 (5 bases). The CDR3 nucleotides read TGTGCCAGCAGTGTTCGGGACTCAAGAGCTGAAGCTTTCTTT. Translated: CASSVRDSRAEAFF.